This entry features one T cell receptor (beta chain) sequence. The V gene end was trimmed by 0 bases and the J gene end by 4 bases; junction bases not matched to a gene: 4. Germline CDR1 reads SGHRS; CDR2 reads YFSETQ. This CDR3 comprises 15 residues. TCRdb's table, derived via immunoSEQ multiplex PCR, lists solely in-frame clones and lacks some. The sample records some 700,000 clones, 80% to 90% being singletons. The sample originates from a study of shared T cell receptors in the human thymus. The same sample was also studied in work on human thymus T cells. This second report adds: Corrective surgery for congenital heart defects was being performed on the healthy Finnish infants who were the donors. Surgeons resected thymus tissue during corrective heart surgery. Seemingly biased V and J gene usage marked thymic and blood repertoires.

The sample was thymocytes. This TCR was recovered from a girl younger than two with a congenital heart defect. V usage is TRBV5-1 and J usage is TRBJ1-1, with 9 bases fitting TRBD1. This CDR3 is CASSLDLQGATEAFF. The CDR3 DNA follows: TGCGCCAGCAGCTTGGATTTACAGGGGGCCACTGAAGCTTTCTTT.